At least ten counts were recorded for the clone carrying this TCR beta chain. Its antigen remains unknown. The CDR3 spans 13 residues. V was cut by 0 bases and J by 6 bases, with 6 bases left in between. Germline V gene sequence: CDR1 SGHNT, CDR2 YYREEE (reference sequence). The sample originates from a study of Ad26.COV2.S vaccination and SARS-CoV-2 variants. At the level of the study: A participant enrolled in the COV1001 Ad26.COV2.S trial arm provided the sample. Participants got Ad26.COV2.S intramuscularly, once or twice 56 days apart.

Study-wide results and limits: Measures of TCR breadth and depth may have fallen short of total T cell responses. Reported findings describe substantial breadth in spike-specific CD8+ and CD4+ T cell responses following vaccination.

Treatment of the sample: 19 received Ad26.COV2.S at low or high dose, single or two shots; five or six received placebo; per-sample allocation not given. Following the first vaccine or placebo injection, samples were taken on day 63. Data came from immunoSEQ multiplex PCR; TCRdb stores just in-frame clones and leaves some out. The data contain around 340,000 clones, approximately 90% of them singletons. This chain links TRBV5-4 with TRBJ1-4; perhaps TRBD1 as D (5 bases). Sequenced material: peripheral blood, taken in a trial of Ad26.COV2.S vaccine versus placebo. The receptor was isolated from a person aged 18-60 years who received the Ad26.COV2.S COVID-19 vaccine or a placebo. The CDR3 DNA reads as TGTGCCAGCAGCTTGGGCAGGGATGAAAAACTGTTTTTT. Translating gives CASSLGRDEKLFF.